These T cell receptor beta chains were read from a single sample in a study of T cell responses to AZD1222 COVID-19 vaccine. Using immunoSEQ multiplex PCR, the repertoire was profiled, and TCRdb retains in-frame clones only, with some absent. The sample has about 260,000 clones, approximately 95% seen once. The sequencing here drew on peripheral blood, taken on day 0 of AZD1222 vaccination. Source of these receptors: an adult in good health. Each CDR3 is given with its conserved first and last residue. Each record gives: CDR3 protein, clone size, V gene, D gene. D genes are given only for firm matches. Not every row has a clone size; where given, it reads once, few, many or a size class.

CDR3 protein: CASSVDSSGNTIYF; clone size: few; V gene: TRBV9; D gene: -
CDR3 protein: CASDSPDRKQYF; clone size: -; V gene: TRBV28; D gene: -
CDR3 protein: CSVGDSNYGYTF; clone size: -; V gene: TRBV29-1; D gene: TRBD1
CDR3 protein: CASSRDEYNEQFF; clone size: -; V gene: TRBV7-8; D gene: -
CDR3 protein: CSVGPQPIQYF; clone size: -; V gene: TRBV20-1; D gene: -
CDR3 protein: CASSSYRVGYGYTF; clone size: -; V gene: TRBV28; D gene: -
CDR3 protein: CASSQVPLMNTEAFF; clone size: -; V gene: TRBV4-1; D gene: -
CDR3 protein: CASGLYNSPLHF; clone size: -; V gene: TRBV6-5; D gene: -
CDR3 protein: CASRTGGNQPQHF; clone size: -; V gene: TRBV6-6; D gene: TRBD1
CDR3 protein: CASSPDPGSPLHF; clone size: few; V gene: TRBV28; D gene: -
CDR3 protein: CASSQEGTVGGYTF; clone size: once; V gene: TRBV3-1/TRBV3-2; D gene: -
CDR3 protein: CASSYPPRKGNYGYTF; clone size: once; V gene: TRBV6-2/TRBV6-3; D gene: -
CDR3 protein: CASGVNTQYF; clone size: -; V gene: TRBV7-9; D gene: -
CDR3 protein: CASSSLGTGSGYTF; clone size: -; V gene: TRBV28; D gene: TRBD1
CDR3 protein: CASSQGGLGLAPFYEQYF; clone size: -; V gene: TRBV14; D gene: TRBD2
CDR3 protein: CASSQGHGGTQGLFF; clone size: -; V gene: TRBV7-6; D gene: -
CDR3 protein: CASSPGLYGNTIYF; clone size: -; V gene: TRBV5-8; D gene: -
CDR3 protein: CASSIWGRQNEQYF; clone size: -; V gene: TRBV19; D gene: -
CDR3 protein: CASGRGVYEQYF; clone size: -; V gene: TRBV4-3; D gene: -
CDR3 protein: CASSFFAGHNTGELFF; clone size: -; V gene: TRBV7-2; D gene: -
CDR3 protein: CASSLVLGTEAFF; clone size: -; V gene: TRBV28; D gene: -
CDR3 protein: CASSTPGTEAFF; clone size: -; V gene: TRBV28; D gene: -
CDR3 protein: CASSQRTSGFLYEQYF; clone size: -; V gene: TRBV3-1/TRBV3-2; D gene: TRBD2